Below, 23 T cell receptor beta chains from the same sample are listed, as sequenced in a study of blood T cell repertoires in COVID-19. Clones were sequenced by immunoSEQ multiplex PCR, and TCRdb holds only the in-frame ones, with some missing. The sample includes around 130,000 clones, about 85% of them seen just once. The sequencing sample was made of peripheral blood. Source of these receptors: a man aged 40-49 years with active or convalescent COVID-19.

This clone was observed at least ten times. The rearrangement joins TRBV19 to TRBJ1-2; 8 bases fit TRBD1. Germline CDR1 reads LNHDA; CDR2 reads SQIVND (reference sequence). Trimming took 8 bases from V and 2 from J; bases not matched to a gene: 13. CDR3 length: 16 residues. Here the CDR3 DNA reads TGTGCCAGTCAAAGCCTCGGACAGGGCGGGAACTATGGCTACACCTTC. Translation: CASQSLGQGGNYGYTF.

V and J are TRBV4-2 and TRBJ2-5, with 10 positions matching TRBD2. The CDR3 length is 18 residues. CDR1 and CDR2 from the germline V gene are LGHNA and YNFKEQ. V shed 0 bases, J shed 1 base, and the junction held 8 bases outside the gene matches. CDR3 sequence: CASSQDLLAGATQETQYF. The CDR3 nucleotides read TGTGCCAGCAGCCAAGATCTGCTAGCGGGGGCCACCCAAGAGACCCAGTACTTC.

The CDR3 is CSVGRTDTDTQYF. CDR3 nucleotides: TGCAGCGTTGGCCGGACAGACACAGATACGCAGTATTTT. The chain recombines TRBV29-1 with TRBJ2-3; D perhaps matches TRBD1 (6 bases). V lost 4 bases, J lost 2 bases, and 10 bases lay in between. CDR1 is SQVTM, CDR2 ANQGSEA, per germline. This CDR3 has 13 residues.

The chain has TRBV25-1 and TRBJ2-1; unclear D gene. The CDR3 totals 10 residues. Trimming took 3 bases from V and 10 from J, leaving 4 bases between them. The germline V gene has CDR1 MGHDK and CDR2 SYGVNS. As DNA, the CDR3 is TGTGCCAGCAGTGAGTCAGAGCAGTTCTTC. Its protein is CASSESEQFF.

The chain carries TRBV6-6 and TRBJ1-1, with TRBD1 as a possible D gene (6 bases). V lost 6 bases and J lost 1, with 12 bases in between. This CDR3 has 14 amino acids. Germline-derived CDR1 and CDR2 are MNHNY and SVGAGI (reference sequence). The CDR3 sequence is CASRKKGENTEAFF. CDR3 sequence (DNA): TGTGCCAGCAGAAAAAAGGGGGAGAACACTGAAGCTTTCTTT.

V and J are TRBV14 and TRBJ1-1, with D possibly being TRBD1 (6 bases). The CDR3 has 13 residues. Germline V gives CDR1 SGHDN, CDR2 FVKESK. The V gene lost 7 bases and the J gene lost 1 base, with 10 bases spanning the gap. CDR3 DNA: TGTGCCAGCACGGCGACAGGGAACACTGAAGCTTTCTTT. Protein: CASTATGNTEAFF.

The chain recombines TRBV2 with TRBJ2-6, with a possible D match to TRBD2 (5 bases). Germline-derived CDR1 and CDR2 are SNHLY and FYNNEI. The CDR3 has 15 residues. The V and J ends lost 4 bases and 1 base respectively, with 8 bases between them. CDR3 region: CASSGRGSGANVLTF. In nucleotides, the CDR3 is TGTGCCAGCAGTGGACGGGGTTCTGGGGCCAACGTCCTGACTTTC.

The chain has TRBV5-6 and TRBJ1-1, with 9 nucleotides matching TRBD1. The CDR3 is 13 residues long. CDR1 and CDR2 from the germline V gene are SGHDT and YYEEEE. With V trimmed by 7 bases and J by 3 bases, 4 bases remained unmatched. The CDR3 coding sequence is TGTGCCAGCTCGGGACAGGGAGACACTGAAGCTTTCTTT. Its translation: CASSGQGDTEAFF.

V and J are TRBV30 and TRBJ1-1; no clear D gene. Germline V gives CDR1 GTSNPN, CDR2 SVGIG (reference sequence). The ends were cut back, 0 bases at V and 3 bases at J, with 8 bases in the middle. CDR3 length equals 13 residues. The CDR3 is CAWSVTGYTEAFF. CDR3 nucleotide sequence: TGTGCCTGGAGTGTGACGGGGTACACTGAAGCTTTCTTT.

This clone has more than one count but fewer than ten. J is TRBJ1-3 and V is TRBV13, with 7 positions matching TRBD1. Trimming took 5 bases from V and 5 from J; bases not matched to a gene: 6. CDR1 and CDR2 (germline): PRHDT, FYEKMQ (reference sequence). This CDR3 comprises 14 residues. The CDR3 loop reads CASSLRQGRNTIYF. The CDR3 nucleotides read TGTGCCAGCAGCCTCAGACAGGGTCGAAACACCATATATTTT.

The gene calls are TRBV29-1 and TRBJ2-3, with TRBD2 identical over 7 bases. Germline CDR1 reads SQVTM; CDR2 reads ANQGSEA. The CDR3 consists of 14 residues. Trimming at V came to 7 bases and at J to 0 bases, leaving 7 bases not matched to a gene. The CDR3 region is CSGLAATSTDTQYF. DNA for the CDR3: TGCAGCGGCCTAGCGGCGACTAGCACAGATACGCAGTATTTT.

The CDR3 DNA sequence: TGTGCCAGCAGCCAAGTGCGGGGAGGACAAGAGACCCAGTACTTC. Translating it yields CASSQVRGGQETQYF. The chain has TRBV14 and TRBJ2-5, with D perhaps TRBD2 (6 bases). The germline V and J ends were trimmed by 1 base and 2 bases, with 11 bases remaining between them. Germline CDR1 reads SGHDN; CDR2 reads FVKESK. CDR3 size: 15 residues.

The chain has TRBV5-6 and TRBJ2-3; 7 bases fit TRBD1. Losses at the gene ends were 2 bases for V and 2 bases for J; bases not matched to a gene: 5. This CDR3 region has 15 residues. Germline CDR1 reads SGHDT; CDR2 reads YYEEEE. CDR3 in DNA: TGTGCCAGCAGCTTCCGACAGGGCAACACAGATACGCAGTATTTT. It is translated as CASSFRQGNTDTQYF.

The rearrangement uses TRBV4-1 and TRBJ2-3, with TRBD1 matching over 10 bases. V lost 0 bases, J lost 8 bases, and 8 bases stayed unmatched. Germline V gene lookup returns CDR1 MGHRA and CDR2 YSYEKL. The CDR3 length is 16 residues. The CDR3 DNA sequence: TGCGCCAGCAGCCAAGATGACAGGGGGCTTGGTGGTACGCAGTATTTT. Translation: CASSQDDRGLGGTQYF.

The V and J genes are TRBV6-5 and TRBJ2-7; TRBD1 is a possible D gene (7 bases). From germline, CDR1 is MNHEY and CDR2 SVGAGI. The CDR3 sequence is 15 residues long. V lost 7 bases, J lost 6 bases, and 22 bases lay in between. CDR3 bases: TGTGCCAGCATTAGGGTCGGCAGGGGGGCTGCCGAGCAGTACTTC. Its translation is CASIRVGRGAAEQYF.

The chain employs TRBV7-2 and TRBJ1-3; 8 nucleotides agree with TRBD1. CDR3 length: 16 amino acids. In germline, CDR1 is SGHTA, CDR2 FQGNSA. Trimming removed 6 bases from V and 4 bases from J; junction bases left unmatched: 11. For the CDR3, the DNA is TGTGCCAGCAGTCGACTCGCAGGGGGCTCGGGAAACACCATATATTTT. It translates to CASSRLAGGSGNTIYF.

V gene TRBV18 combines with J gene TRBJ2-7; D is unclear. The V gene's germline CDR1 is KGHSH and CDR2 LQKENI. The V gene lost 6 bases and the J gene lost 9 bases, with 15 bases spanning the gap. The CDR3 loop spans 12 amino acids. CDR3: CASSQFDQVQYF. The DNA of the CDR3 is TGTGCCAGCTCCCAATTCGATCAGGTGCAGTACTTC.

This clone has a handful of counts. This chain uses TRBV5-4 with TRBJ2-5; D remains unclear. Germline V gives CDR1 SGHNT, CDR2 YYREEE (reference sequence). The CDR3 has 14 amino acids. With 4 bases removed from V and 3 bases from J, the gap between germline ends came to 13 bases. The CDR3 spells CASSGERPEETQYF. The DNA for the CDR3 is TGTGCCAGCAGCGGCGAGCGTCCAGAAGAGACCCAGTACTTC.

This clone turned up a few times. This chain connects TRBV7-9 to TRBJ2-7; tentative D call: TRBD1 (5 bases). The CDR3 is 14 amino acids. Trimming left V 2 bases short and J 3 bases short, with 11 bases between. CDR1 SEHNR and CDR2 FQNEAQ come from the germline V gene (reference sequence). CDR3 nucleotide sequence: TGTGCCAGCAGCTTACAGGGCGGTAACTACGAGCAGTACTTC. Translation: CASSLQGGNYEQYF.

This clone is a singleton in its sample. This chain connects TRBV19 to TRBJ2-7; TRBD2 is a possible D gene (5 bases). V was pared by 3 bases and J by 0 bases, with 12 bases between. Germline CDR1 and CDR2: LNHDA and SQIVND (reference sequence). This CDR3 region has 15 residues. The CDR3 DNA is TGTGCCAGTAGTATGTATCGGGGAAGCTCCTACGAGCAGTACTTC. Translating it yields CASSMYRGSSYEQYF.

CDR3 nucleotides: TGTGCCACCAGTGGCGGACTGAGCAATCAGCCCCAGCATTTT. It is translated as CATSGGLSNQPQHF. The chain is built from TRBV24-1 and TRBJ1-5, with D hard to call. The CDR3 is made up of 14 amino acids. In germline, CDR1 is KGHDR, CDR2 SFDVKD. V was pared by 5 bases and J by 1 base, with 8 bases between.

The chain uses TRBV29-1 and TRBJ1-4, with D perhaps TRBD1 (6 bases). Germline-derived CDR1 and CDR2 are SQVTM and ANQGSEA. This CDR3 region has 11 residues. The V end was cut by 7 bases, the J end by 8 bases, with 11 bases between. The CDR3 DNA reads TGCAGCGCAGGGGAGGCCGAAAAACTGTTTTTT. Protein: CSAGEAEKLFF. Complete variable domain (other parts from reference TRBV29-1 and TRBJ1-4): SAVISQKPSRDICQRGTSLTIQCQVDSQVTMMFWYRQQPGQSLTLIATANQGSEATYESGFVIDKFPISRPNLTFSTLTVSNMSPEDSSIYLCSAGEAEKLFFGSGTQLSVL.

This clone occurred a few times. The V gene is TRBV6-6, the J gene TRBJ2-7; tentatively, D is TRBD1 (6 bases). Germline V gene data show CDR1 as MNHNY and CDR2 as SVGAGI (reference sequence). The CDR3 has 15 residues. V gave up 6 bases and J gave up 0 bases, with 15 bases separating them. CDR3 DNA: TGTGCCAGCAGAAGGACAGCTCAACCCTCCTACGAGCAGTACTTC. It codes for CASRRTAQPSYEQYF.